The clone carrying this T cell receptor (beta chain) has more than one count but fewer than ten. Some clones are missing from TCRdb's copy, which holds only in-frame ones; the method was immunoSEQ multiplex PCR. The repertoire has approximately 230,000 clones, almost 85% of them found once; the top ten carry roughly 13%. This entry comes from a study of control samples from healthy donors and cancer patients. The CDR3 runs 14 residues. The V gene lost 4 bases and the J gene lost 6 bases, with 15 bases spanning the gap. Germline V lookup: CDR1 LGHNA, CDR2 YNFKEQ. The receptor's source is an older woman with lung cancer. V usage is TRBV4-2 and J usage is TRBJ1-2, with a possible D match to TRBD1 (5 bases). Sequenced: PBMCs. CDR3 protein: CASSRLKGRDGYTF. Here the CDR3 DNA reads TGTGCCAGCAGCCGATTGAAGGGGAGGGATGGCTACACCTTC.